The 18 T cell receptor beta chains below were found in one sample sequenced in a study of T cells in Graves' hyperthyroidism and ophthalmopathy. RNA transcripts provided the source from which TCR beta CDR3 regions were amplified. An initial round of RT-PCR targeting the TCR CDR3 relied on the HTBI primer set. TCRdb redid the calling of the multiplex PCR reads with MiXCR, one entry per CDR3 protein. This table has roughly 500,000 distinct CDR3 sequences, approximately 48% appearing once. Sequenced sample: peripheral blood or thyroid tissue (not recorded which). The receptors here all came from an adult woman with Graves' disease, either hyperthyroidism or ophthalmopathy (not recorded which).

A note on this clonotype: This may arise from a read error, as a much more abundant clone is one base away. The CDR3 loop reads CATRDTYGYTF. The CDR3 coding sequence is TGTGCCACCCGGGACACCTATGGCTACACCTTC. This chain links TRBV2 with TRBJ1-2; D possibly corresponds to TRBD1 (6 bases). The CDR3 runs 11 residues. Germline-derived CDR1 and CDR2 are SNHLY and FYNNEI. V was trimmed by 10 bases and J by 4 bases, leaving 10 bases between them. Variable domain in full (rest from reference TRBV2 and TRBJ1-2): EPEVTQTPSHQVTQMGQEVILRCVPISNHLYFYWYRQILGQKVEFLVSFYNNEISEKSEIFDDQFSVERPDGSNFTLKIRSTKLEDSAMYFCATRDTYGYTFGSGTRLTVV.

This sequence joins TRBV20-1 and TRBJ1-5; 7 bases align to TRBD1. This CDR3 region has 14 residues. From germline, CDR1 is DFQATT and CDR2 SNEGSKA (reference sequence). V trimming: 5 bases; J trimming: 4 bases; junction bases outside the gene matches: 8. The CDR3 DNA reads as TGCAGTGCTCGGACGAACAGGGGAAATCAGCCCCAGCATTTT. It codes for CSARTNRGNQPQHF.

The genes are TRBV7-3 and TRBJ2-5, with D tentatively TRBD1 (6 bases). The CDR3 loop spans 12 amino acids. Trimming took off 5 bases at V and 11 bases at J, with 15 bases between the two ends. CDR1 is SGHTA and CDR2 is FQGTGA in the germline V gene. As DNA, the CDR3 is TGTGCCAGCAGCCCCAAAGGTGGGACACAGTACTTC. Protein product: CASSPKGGTQYF.

A few counts support this clonotype. V is TRBV20-1 and J is TRBJ1-6; 7 bases align to TRBD1. The CDR3 sequence is 13 residues long. J lost 10 bases, V lost 3 bases, and 6 bases had no gene match. Germline CDR1 DFQATT, CDR2 SNEGSKA (reference sequence). The CDR3 here is CSASSDRWSPLHF. The CDR3 nucleotides read TGCAGTGCTAGCTCGGACAGGTGGTCACCCCTCCACTTT.

The chain carries TRBV7-3 and TRBJ1-3, with a weak D call TRBD1 (5 bases). Germline loops: CDR1 SGHTA, CDR2 FQGTGA. This CDR3 has 16 amino acids. With 2 bases removed from V and 0 bases from J, the gap between germline ends came to 11 bases. CDR3 in DNA: TGTGCCAGCAGCTTACAGGGAGGGCTCTCTGGAAACACCATATATTTT. Protein product: CASSLQGGLSGNTIYF.

The chain recombines TRBV11-1 with TRBJ1-3; D perhaps matches TRBD1 (5 bases). The CDR3 runs to 17 residues. Germline assignment: CDR1 SGHAT and CDR2 FQDESV (reference sequence). Trimming shortened V by 8 bases and J by 0 bases, and 20 bases separated the two germline ends. The CDR3 protein is CASPAAGRRPSGNTIYF. The CDR3 DNA follows: TGTGCCAGCCCCGCGGCAGGGAGACGCCCCTCTGGAAACACCATATATTTT.

The gene calls are TRBV7-9 and TRBJ1-1; D gene ambiguous. The CDR3 has 14 residues. The germline V gene has CDR1 SEHNR and CDR2 FQNEAQ (reference sequence). V was clipped by 4 bases and J by 4 bases, with 13 bases between them. CDR3 residues: CASSSGLSGTEAFF. CDR3 nucleotide sequence: TGTGCCAGCAGCTCCGGGCTCTCCGGCACTGAAGCTTTCTTT.

This chain connects TRBV30 to TRBJ2-7; 7 bases are a match to TRBD2. The germline V gene has CDR1 GTSNPN and CDR2 SVGIG (reference sequence). The CDR3 runs 12 residues. J lost 0 bases, V lost 5 bases, and 1 base had no gene match. DNA of the CDR3: TGTGCCTGGGGGGGGGGCTCCTACGAGCAGTACTTC. Amino acid sequence: CAWGGGSYEQYF.

This clonotype was counted a few times. At one end the junction does not follow the germline gene, possibly because of a read error. V gene TRBV19 combines with J gene TRBJ2-7; D gene unclear. Germline CDR1 is LNHDA and CDR2 is SQIVND (reference sequence). The CDR3 length is 12 residues. The CDR3 DNA reads as TGCAGCGTAGCCTTGGCGTTGGGGGAGCAGTACTTC. Amino acid sequence: CSVALALGEQYF. The full variable domain, rest sourced from reference TRBV19 and TRBJ2-7, is DGGITQSPKYLFRKEGQNVTLSCEQNLNHDAMYWYRQDPGQGLRLIYYSQIVNDFQKGDIAEGYSVSREKKESFPLTVTSAQKNPTAFYLCSVALALGEQYFGPGTRLTVT.

About this clonotype itself: This clone may be a read error of a much larger clone one base away. The J gene is TRBJ1-2, the V gene TRBV20-1; a weak D match, TRBD1 (5 bases). The germline gives CDR1 DFQATT, CDR2 SNEGSKA (reference sequence). V dropped 0 bases and J dropped 4 bases, with 15 bases sitting between them. This CDR3 contains 15 residues. CDR3 nucleotides: TGCAGTGCTAGAGATCTTAGGGGCGAAATCTATGGCTACACCTTC. Translated, it gives CSARDLRGEIYGYTF.

A few counts support this clonotype. This clone may be a read error of a much larger clone one base away. The CDR3 nucleotides read TGTGCCAGCAGCAAGACAGGCGGGGGCTGCACCTTC. Protein product: CASSKTGGGCTF. The chain employs TRBV4-2 and TRBJ1-2, with a possible D match to TRBD1 (6 bases). The CDR3 runs 12 residues. Germline assignment: CDR1 LGHNA and CDR2 YNFKEQ.

Many counts were recorded for this clonotype. V gene TRBV6-6 combines with J gene TRBJ1-2; TRBD1 agrees at 7 bases. The germline CDR1 and CDR2 sequences are MNHNY and SVGAGI (reference sequence). The CDR3 extends over 16 amino acids. Losses at the gene ends were 6 bases for V and 2 bases for J; bases not matched to a gene: 12. CDR3 coding DNA: TGTGCCAGCAGCCCCCGAGAACAGGGGTGGAACTATGGCTACACCTTC. This gives the protein CASSPREQGWNYGYTF.

A word on this clonotype: A clone one base away is much larger, so this may be a read error. This sequence joins TRBV5-1 and TRBJ2-7; 10 nucleotides align to TRBD1. CDR1 is SGHRS, CDR2 YFSETQ, per germline. The CDR3 sequence is 15 residues long. J gave up 2 bases and V 2 bases, and 4 bases lay outside the gene matches. DNA of the CDR3: TGCGCCAGCAGCTTCGGACAGGGGGTCCCCTACGAGCAGTACTTC. Protein: CASSFGQGVPYEQYF.

The chain recombines TRBV20-1 with TRBJ1-1; D is possibly TRBD1 (5 bases). There are 14 residues in the CDR3. The V and J ends lost 2 bases and 4 bases respectively, with 14 bases between them. Germline CDR1 and CDR2: DFQATT and SNEGSKA (reference sequence). CDR3 protein: CSARNRGFGTEAFF. The DNA of the CDR3 is TGCAGTGCTAGAAATCGGGGGTTTGGCACTGAAGCTTTCTTT.

This chain uses TRBV7-8 with TRBJ1-2; 8 bases fit TRBD1. CDR1 SGHVS and CDR2 FQNEAQ come from the germline V gene. The J segment lost 4 bases and the V segment lost 6 bases, leaving 13 bases of the junction unmatched. The CDR3 extends over 16 amino acids. CDR3 sequence (DNA): TGTGCCAGCAGTCCCCAGGGGGCCGGGTTAAGCTATGGCTACACCTTC. Encoded protein: CASSPQGAGLSYGYTF.

This chain connects TRBV29-1 to TRBJ1-2, with 9 bases matching TRBD1. The germline CDR1 and CDR2 sequences are SQVTM and ANQGSEA. Losses at the gene ends were 3 bases for V and 0 bases for J; bases not matched to a gene: 2. CDR3 size: 14 residues. CDR3 nucleotides: TGCAGCGTTGAGGACAGGGGAACTAACTATGGCTACACCTTC. Translating gives CSVEDRGTNYGYTF.

This clonotype has at least ten counts. The rearrangement uses TRBV7-8 and TRBJ2-7; no definite D call. V was trimmed by 5 bases and J by 4 bases, leaving 9 bases between them. The germline V gene has CDR1 SGHVS and CDR2 FQNEAQ. CDR3 length equals 12 residues. This CDR3 reads CASSLNTYEQYF. The CDR3 region has the DNA TGTGCCAGCAGCCTTAACACGTACGAGCAGTACTTC.

This clonotype occurred many times. The chain joins TRBV7-8 to TRBJ1-5, with D perhaps TRBD1 (6 bases). Germline V gene lookup returns CDR1 SGHVS and CDR2 FQNEAQ. The CDR3 consists of 13 residues. Between the trimmed V and J ends, which lost 5 bases and 6 bases, there was a span of 11 bases. The CDR3 bases are TGTGCCAGCAGCGCGGACAGTGCTCAGCCCCAGCATTTT. This sequence encodes CASSADSAQPQHF.